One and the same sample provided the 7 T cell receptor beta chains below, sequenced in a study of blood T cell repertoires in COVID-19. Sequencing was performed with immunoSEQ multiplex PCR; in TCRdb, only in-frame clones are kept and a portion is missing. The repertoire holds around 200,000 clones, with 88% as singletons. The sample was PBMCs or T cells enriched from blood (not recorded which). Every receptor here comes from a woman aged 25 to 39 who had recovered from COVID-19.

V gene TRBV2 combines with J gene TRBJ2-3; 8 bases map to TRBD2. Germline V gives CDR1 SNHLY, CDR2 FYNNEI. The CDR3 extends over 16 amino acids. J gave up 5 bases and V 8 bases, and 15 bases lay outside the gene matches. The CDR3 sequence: CASPRGPGGQGDTQYF. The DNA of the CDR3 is TGTGCCAGCCCCCGAGGGCCGGGGGGGCAGGGAGATACGCAGTATTTT.

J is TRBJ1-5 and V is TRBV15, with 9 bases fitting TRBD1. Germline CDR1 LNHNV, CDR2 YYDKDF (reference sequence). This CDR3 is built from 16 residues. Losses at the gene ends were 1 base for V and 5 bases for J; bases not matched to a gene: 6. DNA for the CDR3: TGTGCCACCAGCAGAGTCCCGGGACAGGGAGATCAGCCCCAGCATTTT. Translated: CATSRVPGQGDQPQHF.

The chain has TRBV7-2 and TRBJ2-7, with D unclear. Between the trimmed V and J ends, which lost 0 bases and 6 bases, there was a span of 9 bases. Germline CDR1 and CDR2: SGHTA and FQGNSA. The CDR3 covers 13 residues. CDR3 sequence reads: CASSLAATSEQYF. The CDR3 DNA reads TGTGCCAGCAGCTTAGCGGCGACAAGCGAGCAGTACTTC.

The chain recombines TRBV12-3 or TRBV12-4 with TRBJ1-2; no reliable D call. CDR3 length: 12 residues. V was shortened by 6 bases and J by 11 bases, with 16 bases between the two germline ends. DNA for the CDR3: TGTGCCAGCAGCAAACCCACGCCGGGGTACACCTTC. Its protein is CASSKPTPGYTF.

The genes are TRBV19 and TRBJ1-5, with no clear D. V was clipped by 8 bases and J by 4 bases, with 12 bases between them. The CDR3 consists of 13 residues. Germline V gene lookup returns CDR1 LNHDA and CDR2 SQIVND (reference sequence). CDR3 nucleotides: TGTGCCAGTCGGTGGGCAGAAAATCAGCCCCAGCATTTT. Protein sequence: CASRWAENQPQHF.

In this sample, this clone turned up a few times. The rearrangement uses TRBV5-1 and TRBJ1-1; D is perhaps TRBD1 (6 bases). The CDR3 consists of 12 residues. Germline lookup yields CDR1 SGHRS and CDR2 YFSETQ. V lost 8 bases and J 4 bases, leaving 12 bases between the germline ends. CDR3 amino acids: CASAGAATEAFF. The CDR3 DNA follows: TGCGCCAGTGCAGGGGCGGCCACTGAAGCTTTCTTT.

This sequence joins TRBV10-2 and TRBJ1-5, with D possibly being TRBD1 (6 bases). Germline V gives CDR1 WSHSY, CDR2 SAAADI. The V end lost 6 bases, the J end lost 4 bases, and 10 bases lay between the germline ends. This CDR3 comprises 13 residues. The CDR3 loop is CASRTGINQPQHF. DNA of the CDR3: TGCGCCAGCAGGACAGGTATAAATCAGCCCCAGCATTTT.